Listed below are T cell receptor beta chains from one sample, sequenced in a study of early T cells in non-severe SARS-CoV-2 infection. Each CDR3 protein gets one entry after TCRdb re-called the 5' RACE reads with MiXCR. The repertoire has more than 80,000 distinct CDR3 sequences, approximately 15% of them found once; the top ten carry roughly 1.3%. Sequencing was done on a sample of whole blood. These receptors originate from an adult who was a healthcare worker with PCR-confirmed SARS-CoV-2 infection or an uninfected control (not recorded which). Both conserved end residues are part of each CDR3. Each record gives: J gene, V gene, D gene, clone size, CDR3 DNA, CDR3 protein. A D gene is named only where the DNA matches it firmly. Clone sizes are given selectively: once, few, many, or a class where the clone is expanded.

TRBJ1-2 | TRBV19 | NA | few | TGTGCCAGTAGTATGGGAAATAACTATGGCTACACCTTC | CASSMGNNYGYTF
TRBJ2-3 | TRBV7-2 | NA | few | TGTGCCAGCAGCCCCGCCGACAGAGATACGCAGTATTTT | CASSPADRDTQYF
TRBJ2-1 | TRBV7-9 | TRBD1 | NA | TGTGCCAGCAGCGACCAATCGACAGGGAATGAGCAGTTCTTC | CASSDQSTGNEQFF
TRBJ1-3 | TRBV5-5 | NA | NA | TGTGCCAACAGCTCTTATTCCGGGACCCCTAGGGGCACCATATATTTT | CANSSYSGTPRGTIYF
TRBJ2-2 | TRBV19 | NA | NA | TGTGCCAGTAGTATAGGCAGGAGCACCGGGGAGCTGTTTTTT | CASSIGRSTGELFF
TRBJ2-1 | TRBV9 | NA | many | TGTGCCAGCAGCCCTTCCCTCAATGAGCAGTTCTTC | CASSPSLNEQFF
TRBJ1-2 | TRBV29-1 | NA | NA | TGCAGCGTCCAAGAGGGCGGGAGATATGGCTACACCTTC | CSVQEGGRYGYTF
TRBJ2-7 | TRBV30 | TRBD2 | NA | TGTGCCTGGAGTGTAGCGGGGGGCTACGAGCAGTACTTC | CAWSVAGGYEQYF
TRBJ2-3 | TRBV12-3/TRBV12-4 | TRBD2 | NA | TGTGCCAGCAGTCTCGGACTAGCGGGGGCAGATACGCAGTATTTT | CASSLGLAGADTQYF
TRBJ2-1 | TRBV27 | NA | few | TGTGCCAGCAGTTTTCGCCCGGACAGAAGTTACAATGAGCAGTTCTTC | CASSFRPDRSYNEQFF
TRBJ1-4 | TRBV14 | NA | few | TGTGCCAGCAGCCCGGCCCGGGAAGATAATGAAAAACTGTTTTTT | CASSPAREDNEKLFF
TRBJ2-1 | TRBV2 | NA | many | TGTGCCAGCAGTGAGGGCCGGAGCTCCTACAATGAGCAGTTCTTC | CASSEGRSSYNEQFF
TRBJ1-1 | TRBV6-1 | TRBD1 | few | TGTGCCAGCCCTACCCTCGGACAGGGCACTGAAGCTTTCTTT | CASPTLGQGTEAFF
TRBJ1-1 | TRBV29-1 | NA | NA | TGCAGCGTTGTTTTGGTCGTCATGAACACTGAAGCTTTCTTT | CSVVLVVMNTEAFF